One and the same sample provided the 3 T cell receptor beta chains below, sequenced in a study of cytomegalovirus exposure and HLA in healthy donors. PCR used 60 Vbeta primers and 13 Jbeta primers. Sequencing used immunoSEQ multiplex PCR; TCRdb keeps in-frame clones, though not all of them. The sample lists 150,000 to 200,000 clones, 55% to 65% occurring once. The specimen was PBMCs. These receptors were obtained from a man aged 35 to 55 in good health and CMV-seronegative.

The gene calls are TRBV7-2 and TRBJ2-7; 9 bases line up with TRBD2. This CDR3 contains 15 residues. Trimming took 6 bases from V and 5 from J; bases not matched to a gene: 11. Germline assignment: CDR1 SGHTA and CDR2 FQGNSA. The CDR3 loop is CASRPGLAGSNEQYF. The CDR3 nucleotides read TGTGCCAGCAGGCCCGGGCTAGCGGGATCAAACGAGCAGTACTTC.

The rearrangement joins TRBV5-5 to TRBJ2-1; 9 bases align to TRBD2. This CDR3 has 15 amino acids. Germline assignment: CDR1 SGHKS and CDR2 YYEKEE (reference sequence). The ends lost 0 bases at V and 7 bases at J; junction bases unmatched: 5. CDR3 DNA: TGTGCCAGCAGCTTGGTGGCTAGCGGGACTAATGAGCAGTTCTTC. Translating gives CASSLVASGTNEQFF.

This chain links TRBV14 with TRBJ2-2, with D possibly matching TRBD1 (6 bases). Germline CDR1 SGHDN, CDR2 FVKESK. This CDR3 contains 17 residues. Trimming cost V 1 base and J 1 base, with 13 bases left between them. The CDR3 DNA sequence: TGTGCCAGCAGCCAAGTACAGGGCCCGCTGAACACCGGGGAGCTGTTTTTT. This codes for CASSQVQGPLNTGELFF.